This is a list of T cell receptor beta chains from one sample in a study of T-cell memory formation after mild COVID-19. TCRdb reanalysed the 5' RACE reads using MiXCR and keeps one entry per CDR3 protein. The sample yields more than 85,000 distinct CDR3 sequences, around 10% seen once. The sequencing sample was made of PBMCs or a T cell subset sorted from them (not recorded which). The receptors here all came from a man in his late teens or twenties who had mild COVID-19 (a few samples of this study predate the infection). Cell type and time point are not known. Both conserved end residues are part of each CDR3. Each record gives: V gene, J gene, clone size, CDR3 protein. Clone size is stated in some rows and not others, as once, few, many or a class when expanded.

TRBV6-5	TRBJ2-1	few	CASSYSPSALARLGQFF
TRBV12-3/TRBV12-4	TRBJ2-4	.	CASSLGNIQYF
TRBV30	TRBJ1-5	.	CAWTEAGNQPQHF
TRBV9	TRBJ1-2	.	CASSVRDRGPYGYTF
TRBV6-1	TRBJ2-5	few	CASTEEFPKETQYF
TRBV20-1	TRBJ1-2	.	CSARAARDNYGYTF
TRBV10-1	TRBJ2-3	many	CASCPGSGLTDTQYF
TRBV14	TRBJ1-1	few	CASSHSAGFYSEAFF
TRBV9	TRBJ2-1	.	CASSVGRGGLVNEQFF
TRBV6-2/TRBV6-3	TRBJ2-1	few	CASSLLAGEQFF
TRBV20-1	TRBJ2-2	few	CSARAANTGELFF
TRBV5-1	TRBJ1-4	few	CASSLLQAATNEKLFF
TRBV6-2/TRBV6-3	TRBJ1-5	few	CASSSRDRGRPGNQPQHF
TRBV10-3	TRBJ2-7	few	CAISAPTGTSGEQYF
TRBV5-1	TRBJ2-7	many	CASSLTSTYEQYF
TRBV4-1	TRBJ2-3	few	CASSQTRTGSTDTQYF
TRBV7-9	TRBJ2-3	.	CASSSGTSGVPLSDTQYF
TRBV20-1	TRBJ2-3	.	CSATSGESYTDTQYF
TRBV11-2	TRBJ1-1	many	CASSPTVDTEAFF
TRBV12-3/TRBV12-4	TRBJ1-1	few	CASSLFTEAFF
TRBV7-3	TRBJ2-3	few	CASSTTSGQGADTQYF
TRBV27	TRBJ2-7	.	CASSISGTHYEQYF
TRBV29-1	TRBJ1-1	few	CSVEGSGTGANTEAFF
TRBV5-1	TRBJ2-1	many	CASSLGTSGNEQFF
TRBV18	TRBJ1-4	.	CASSPNPLSTNEKLFF
TRBV9	TRBJ1-1	few	CASSVEGATEAFF
TRBV12-3/TRBV12-4	TRBJ2-2	few	CASRAPQANTGELFF
TRBV24-1	TRBJ2-2	few	CATSDSRYNRGTGELFF
TRBV6-5	TRBJ1-1	.	CASRDTGNTEAFF
TRBV4-3	TRBJ1-1	.	CASSQGIGQGLGTEAFF
TRBV7-9	TRBJ2-1	.	CASTPPLGSYNEQFF
TRBV6-5	TRBJ1-2	.	CASSYTEVGGYTF
TRBV28	TRBJ2-3	.	CASSPPGLAGGADTQYF
TRBV13	TRBJ2-3	.	CASSHGTSGGATQRDTQYF
TRBV29-1	TRBJ2-5	few	CSVEGSSGGTPQYF
TRBV9	TRBJ1-1	.	CASSSYGTGRTEAFF
TRBV5-6	TRBJ1-1	.	CASSSYDTEAFF
TRBV7-6	TRBJ1-1	.	CASSLEQANTEAFF
TRBV29-1	TRBJ2-7	few	CSVYRTGFLGEQYF
TRBV5-1	TRBJ2-3	few	CASSAPTSGGPTDTQYF
TRBV12-3/TRBV12-4	TRBJ1-1	.	CASSRALGTEAFF
TRBV6-2/TRBV6-3	TRBJ2-1	.	CASSPGGNVEQFF
TRBV5-5	TRBJ2-2	.	CASSGELGGNTGELFF
TRBV28	TRBJ2-2	.	CASSWLATTGELFF
TRBV9	TRBJ1-3	.	CASSAKIGTGVVNTIYF
TRBV7-2	TRBJ1-4	few	CASSLVPSGGGSSNEKLFF
TRBV7-9	TRBJ1-2	few	CASSLAAGQPNYGYTF
TRBV2	TRBJ2-3	.	CASSRRDRADTQYF